This T cell receptor (beta chain) comes out of a study of shared clonotypes between healthy human individuals. At the level of the study: Serving as donors were a couple of women and three men, whose ages spanned 18 to 49. Whole-study findings and limits: In general, naive subsets displayed greater estimated richness than memory subsets did.

A word on this clone: The target antigen is unknown.

The repertoire was sequenced with immunoSEQ multiplex PCR; TCRdb's copy has only in-frame clones and lacks some. The sample lists 600,000 to 750,000 clones; approximately 77% were seen once. Healthy and HIV-negative, the adult donors had no recent acute infections or vaccinations. Within Nashville, Tennessee resided all donors, each a Caucasian adult. This CDR3 is built from 17 residues. In germline, CDR1 is SGHRS, CDR2 YFSETQ. V gave up 4 bases and J gave up 0 bases; unmatched junction bases: 12. Source material: memory CD4+ T cells sorted from blood. Specified subset: CD45RA-negative fraction. The sequence derives from a woman aged 30 to 39 in good health. V gene TRBV5-1 combines with J gene TRBJ2-7, with TRBD2 identical over 8 bases. CDR3 DNA: TGCGCCAGCAGCCGTCCTCTCGATAGCGGGACCTCCTACGAGCAGTACTTC. It is translated as CASSRPLDSGTSYEQYF. Variable domain in full (rest from reference TRBV5-1 and TRBJ2-7): KAGVTQTPRYLIKTRGQQVTLSCSPISGHRSVSWYQQTPGQGLQFLFEYFSETQRNKGNFPGRFSGRQFSNSRSEMNVSTLELGDSALYLCASSRPLDSGTSYEQYFGPGTRLTVT.